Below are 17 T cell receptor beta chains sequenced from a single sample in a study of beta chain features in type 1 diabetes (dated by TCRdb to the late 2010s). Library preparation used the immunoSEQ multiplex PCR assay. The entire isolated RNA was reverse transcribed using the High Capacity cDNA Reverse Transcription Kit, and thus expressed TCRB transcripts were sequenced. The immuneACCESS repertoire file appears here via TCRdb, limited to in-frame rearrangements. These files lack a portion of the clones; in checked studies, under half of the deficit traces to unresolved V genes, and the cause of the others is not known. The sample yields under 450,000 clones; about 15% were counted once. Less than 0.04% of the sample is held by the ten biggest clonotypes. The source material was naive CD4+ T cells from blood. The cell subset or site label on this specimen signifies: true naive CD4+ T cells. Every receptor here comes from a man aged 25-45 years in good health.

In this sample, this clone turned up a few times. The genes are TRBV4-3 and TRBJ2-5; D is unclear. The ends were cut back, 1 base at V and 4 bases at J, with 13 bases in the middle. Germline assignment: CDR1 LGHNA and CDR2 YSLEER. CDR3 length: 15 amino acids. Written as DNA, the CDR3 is TGCGCCAGCAGCCAAGGATTCTCCGGACGAGAGACCCAGTACTTC. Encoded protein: CASSQGFSGRETQYF.

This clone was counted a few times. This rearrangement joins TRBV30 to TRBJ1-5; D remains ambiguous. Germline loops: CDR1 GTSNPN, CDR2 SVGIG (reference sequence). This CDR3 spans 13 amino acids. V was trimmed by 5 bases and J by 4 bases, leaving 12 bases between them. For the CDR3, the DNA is TGTGCCTGGGACCCAGACCGAAATCAGCCCCAGCATTTT. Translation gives CAWDPDRNQPQHF. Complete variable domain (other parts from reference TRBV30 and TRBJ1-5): SQTIHQWPATLVQPVGSPLSLECTVEGTSNPNLYWYRQAAGRGLQLLFYSVGIGQISSEVPQNLSASRPQDRQFILSSKKLLLSDSGFYLCAWDPDRNQPQHFGDGTRLSIL.

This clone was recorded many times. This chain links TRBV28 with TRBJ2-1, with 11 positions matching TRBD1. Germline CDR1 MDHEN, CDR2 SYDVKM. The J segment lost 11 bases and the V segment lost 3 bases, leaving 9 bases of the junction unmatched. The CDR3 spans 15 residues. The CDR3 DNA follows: TGTGCCAGCAGTTTTAGGGACAGGGGGAGCAGGAAGCAGTTCTTC. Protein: CASSFRDRGSRKQFF.

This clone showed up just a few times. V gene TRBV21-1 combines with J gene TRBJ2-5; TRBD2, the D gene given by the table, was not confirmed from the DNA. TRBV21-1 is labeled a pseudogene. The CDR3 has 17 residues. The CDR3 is CASSKASAGGGDETQYF. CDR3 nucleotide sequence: TGTGCCAGCAGCAAAGCTTCAGCGGGAGGTGGCGATGAGACCCAGTACTTC.

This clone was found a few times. In DNA, the CDR3 is TGTGCCAGCAGTAGGGACAGGTCCTACGAGCAGTACTTC. Protein product: CASSRDRSYEQYF. The chain has TRBV7-2 and TRBJ2-7; TRBD1 agrees at 8 bases. The ends lost 6 bases at V and 1 base at J; junction bases unmatched: 2. This CDR3 has 13 amino acids. The germline V gene encodes CDR1 SGHTA and CDR2 FQGNSA.

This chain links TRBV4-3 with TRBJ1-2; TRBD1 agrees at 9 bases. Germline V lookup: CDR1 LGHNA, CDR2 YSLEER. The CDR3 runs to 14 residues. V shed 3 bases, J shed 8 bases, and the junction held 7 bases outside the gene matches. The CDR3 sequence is CASSQGDRAVGYTF. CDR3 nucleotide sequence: TGCGCCAGCAGCCAGGGGGACAGGGCAGTCGGCTACACCTTC.

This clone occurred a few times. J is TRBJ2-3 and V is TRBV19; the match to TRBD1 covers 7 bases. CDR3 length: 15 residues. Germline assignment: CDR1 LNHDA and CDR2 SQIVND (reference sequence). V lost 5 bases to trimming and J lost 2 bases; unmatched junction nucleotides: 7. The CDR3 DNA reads TGTGCCAGTAGTCGCCCAGGGGGATCCACAGATACGCAGTATTTT. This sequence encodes CASSRPGGSTDTQYF.

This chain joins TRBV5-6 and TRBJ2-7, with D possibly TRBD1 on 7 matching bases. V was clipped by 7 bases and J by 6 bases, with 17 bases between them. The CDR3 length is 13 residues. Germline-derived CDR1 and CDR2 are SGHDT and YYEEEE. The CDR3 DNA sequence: TGTGCCAGCGGGCGGGACAGAACAACCGAGCAGTACGTC. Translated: CASGRDRTTEQYV.

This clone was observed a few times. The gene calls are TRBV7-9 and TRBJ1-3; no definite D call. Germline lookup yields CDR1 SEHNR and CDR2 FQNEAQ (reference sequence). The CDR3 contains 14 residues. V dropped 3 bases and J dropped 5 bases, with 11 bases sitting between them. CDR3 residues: CASSFADHRNTIYF. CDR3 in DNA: TGTGCCAGCAGCTTCGCGGACCATAGAAACACCATATATTTT.

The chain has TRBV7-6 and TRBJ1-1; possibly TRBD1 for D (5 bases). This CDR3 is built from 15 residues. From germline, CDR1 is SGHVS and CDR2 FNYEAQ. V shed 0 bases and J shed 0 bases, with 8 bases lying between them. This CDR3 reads CASSLAGGLNTEAFF. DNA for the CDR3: TGTGCCAGCAGCTTAGCGGGGGGACTGAACACTGAAGCTTTCTTT.

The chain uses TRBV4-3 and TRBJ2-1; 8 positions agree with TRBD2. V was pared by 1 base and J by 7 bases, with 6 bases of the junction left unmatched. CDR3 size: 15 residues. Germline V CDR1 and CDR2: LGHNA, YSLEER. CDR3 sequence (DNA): TGCGCCAGCAGCCAAGTCGGGGGGGCCTTAAATGAGCAGTTCTTC. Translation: CASSQVGGALNEQFF.

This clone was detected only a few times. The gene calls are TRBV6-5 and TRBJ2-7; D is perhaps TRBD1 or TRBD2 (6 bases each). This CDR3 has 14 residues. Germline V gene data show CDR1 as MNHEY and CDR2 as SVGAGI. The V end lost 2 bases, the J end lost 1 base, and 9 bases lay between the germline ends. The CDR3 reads CASSYGGGSYEQYV. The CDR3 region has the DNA TGTGCCAGCAGTTACGGAGGGGGGTCCTACGAGCAGTACGTC.

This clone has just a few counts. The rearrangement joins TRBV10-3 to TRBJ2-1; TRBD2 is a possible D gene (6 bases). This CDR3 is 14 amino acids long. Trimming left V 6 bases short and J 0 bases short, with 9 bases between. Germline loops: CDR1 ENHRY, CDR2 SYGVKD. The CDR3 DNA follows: TGTGCCATCAGACCCGGGAGCTCCTACAATGAGCAGTTCTTC. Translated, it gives CAIRPGSSYNEQFF.

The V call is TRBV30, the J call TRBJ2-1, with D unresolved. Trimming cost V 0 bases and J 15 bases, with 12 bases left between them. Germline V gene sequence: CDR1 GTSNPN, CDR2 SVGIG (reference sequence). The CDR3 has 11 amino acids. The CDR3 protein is CAWSVLGGSFF. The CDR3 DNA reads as TGTGCCTGGAGTGTACTTGGCGGCTCGTTCTTC.

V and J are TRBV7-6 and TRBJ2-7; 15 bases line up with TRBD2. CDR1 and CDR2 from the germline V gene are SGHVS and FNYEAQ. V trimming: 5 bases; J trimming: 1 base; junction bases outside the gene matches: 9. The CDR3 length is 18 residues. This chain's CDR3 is CASSHRGTSGRLSYEQYV. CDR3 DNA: TGTGCCAGCAGCCATCGAGGGACTAGCGGGAGGTTATCCTACGAGCAGTACGTC.

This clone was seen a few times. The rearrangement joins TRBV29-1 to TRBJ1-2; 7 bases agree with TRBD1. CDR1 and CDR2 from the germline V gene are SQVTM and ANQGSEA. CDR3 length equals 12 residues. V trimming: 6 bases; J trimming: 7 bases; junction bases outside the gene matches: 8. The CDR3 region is CSVEQGFLGYTF. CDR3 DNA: TGCAGCGTGGAACAGGGGTTCCTTGGCTACACCTTC.

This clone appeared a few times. This CDR3 reads CASSLGPMSSYEQYF. The CDR3 DNA reads as TGCGCCAGCAGCTTGGGACCGATGAGCTCCTACGAGCAGTACTTC. This chain links TRBV5-1 with TRBJ2-7; D is ambiguous. V shed 0 bases and J shed 0 bases, with 10 bases lying between them. The CDR3 contains 15 residues. Germline lookup yields CDR1 SGHRS and CDR2 YFSETQ.